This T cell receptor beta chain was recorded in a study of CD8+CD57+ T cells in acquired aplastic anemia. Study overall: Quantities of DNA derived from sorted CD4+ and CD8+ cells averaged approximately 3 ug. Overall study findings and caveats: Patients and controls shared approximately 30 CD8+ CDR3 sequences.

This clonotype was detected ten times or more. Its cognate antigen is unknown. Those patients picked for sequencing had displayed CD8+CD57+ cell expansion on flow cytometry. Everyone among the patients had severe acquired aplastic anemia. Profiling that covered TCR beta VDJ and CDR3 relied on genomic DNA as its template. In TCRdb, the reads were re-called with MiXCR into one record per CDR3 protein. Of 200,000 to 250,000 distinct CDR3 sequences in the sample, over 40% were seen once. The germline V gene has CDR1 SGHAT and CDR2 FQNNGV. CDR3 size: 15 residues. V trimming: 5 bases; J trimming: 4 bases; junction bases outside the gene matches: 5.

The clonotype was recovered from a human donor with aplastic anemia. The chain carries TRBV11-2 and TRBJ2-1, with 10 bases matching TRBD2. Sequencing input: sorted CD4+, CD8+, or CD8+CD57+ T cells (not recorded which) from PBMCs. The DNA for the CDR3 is TGTGCCAGCAGCCCAGCGGGGGGGCTTTACAATGAGCAGTTCTTC. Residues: CASSPAGGLYNEQFF.